This T cell receptor (beta chain) was sequenced during a study of chemoradiotherapy in HPV16-positive cancers. Study observations and caveats: Candidate HPV-specific clones and E7-related TCR motifs grew in tumor during treatment.

Samples were taken several times over chemoradiotherapy. As for this clone: Its antigen is unknown.

Germline CDR1 SGHAT, CDR2 FQNNGV. The V and J ends lost 5 bases and 5 bases, in that order; junction bases with no gene match: 8. The CDR3 extends over 15 amino acids. Libraries were prepared by immunoSEQ multiplex PCR; TCRdb keeps only in-frame clonotypes and omits some of them. The sample holds about 7,900 clones, 65% to 85% seen once. Sampling was done from a patient who underwent chemoradiotherapy. The sequence came from a human donor with HPV-associated anogenital cancer. J is TRBJ2-1 and V is TRBV11-2; 8 bases fit TRBD2. The CDR3 here is CASSTHSGEDNEQFF. The CDR3 DNA is TGTGCCAGCAGCACCCATAGCGGGGAGGACAATGAGCAGTTCTTC. Full variable domain (missing parts from reference TRBV11-2 and TRBJ2-1): EAGVAQSPRYKIIEKRQSVAFWCNPISGHATLYWYQQILGQGPKLLIQFQNNGVVDDSQLPKDRFSAERLKGVDSTLKIQPAKLEDSAVYLCASSTHSGEDNEQFFGPGTRLTVL.